Following are 30 T cell receptor beta chains from one sample sequenced in a study of T cells in tuberculosis. The repertoire was sequenced with immunoSEQ multiplex PCR; TCRdb's copy has only in-frame clones and lacks some. The table lists roughly 45,000 clones, roughly 94% of them singletons. Sequencing was carried out using PBMCs. Source of these receptors: a donor between 10 and 35 years old with latent tuberculosis or without tuberculosis infection. Some clones in this sample may be carry-over from other donors' samples.

This chain links TRBV28 with TRBJ2-1; TRBD1 matches at 12 bases. The CDR3 loop spans 16 amino acids. The V gene's germline CDR1 is MDHEN and CDR2 SYDVKM. V dropped 1 base and J dropped 8; count of bases not matched to a gene: 6. The CDR3 DNA is TGTGCCAGCAGTTTATCACCCGGGACAGGGGGCTATGAGCAGTTCTTC. Translated: CASSLSPGTGGYEQFF.

The count of this clone is one. The gene calls are TRBV15 and TRBJ1-5; D unresolved. The CDR3 contains 15 residues. V was shortened by 0 bases and J by 6 bases, with 12 bases between the two germline ends. The germline gives CDR1 LNHNV, CDR2 YYDKDF (reference sequence). CDR3 protein: CATSREIEGFQPQHF. CDR3 coding DNA: TGTGCCACCAGCAGAGAGATAGAGGGTTTTCAGCCCCAGCATTTT.

The V and J genes are TRBV27 and TRBJ2-7, with a possible D match to TRBD1 (6 bases). The CDR3 sequence is 14 residues long. Germline CDR1 reads MNHEY; CDR2 reads SMNVEV (reference sequence). V lost 5 bases, J lost 3 bases, and 14 bases lay in between. In DNA form, the CDR3 reads TGTGCCAGCAGTCCCACAGGGTTCTACTACGAGCAGTACTTC. Translation: CASSPTGFYYEQYF.

The J gene is TRBJ2-7, the V gene TRBV11-2; D gene uncertain. V was cut by 5 bases and J by 2 bases, with 19 bases left in between. Germline CDR1 SGHAT, CDR2 FQNNGV. This CDR3 comprises 16 residues. The CDR3 here is CASSLGSSVPTYEQYF. The CDR3 DNA reads as TGTGCCAGCAGCCTAGGGTCTTCGGTCCCGACCTACGAGCAGTACTTC.

The chain carries TRBV4-3 and TRBJ1-4; weak D call: TRBD1 (5 bases). Germline V lookup: CDR1 LGHNA, CDR2 YSLEER. The CDR3 totals 16 residues. With 0 bases removed from V and 5 bases from J, the gap between germline ends came to 13 bases. The CDR3 loop is CASSQDSARVNEKLFF. DNA for the CDR3: TGCGCCAGCAGCCAAGATTCGGCCAGGGTGAATGAAAAACTGTTTTTT.

The J gene is TRBJ1-3, the V gene TRBV9; possible D gene TRBD1, 6 bases. Germline CDR1 and CDR2: SGDLS and YYNGEE. The V gene lost 4 bases and the J gene lost 2 bases, with 19 bases spanning the gap. This CDR3 has 17 amino acids. CDR3 bases: TGTGCCAGCAGCTCCCTAAGGGGGGGCTCCACTGGAAACACCATATATTTT. It codes for CASSSLRGGSTGNTIYF.

The chain combines TRBV28 with TRBJ2-7; 7 bases fit TRBD2. V dropped 6 bases and J dropped 2; count of bases not matched to a gene: 7. This CDR3 region has 14 residues. Germline V gene sequence: CDR1 MDHEN, CDR2 SYDVKM. CDR3 loop: CASSRLADTYEQYF. The CDR3 nucleotides read TGTGCCAGCAGCCGACTAGCCGATACCTACGAGCAGTACTTC.

This chain joins TRBV4-1 and TRBJ1-4; D is perhaps TRBD1 (5 bases). The CDR3 spans 15 residues. Trimming shortened V by 2 bases and J by 3 bases, and 10 bases separated the two germline ends. Germline V gene lookup returns CDR1 MGHRA and CDR2 YSYEKL. The CDR3 spells CASSQPQEANEKLFF. DNA for the CDR3: TGCGCCAGCAGCCAACCACAGGAAGCTAATGAAAAACTGTTTTTT.

The CDR3 spells CASSLREITEAFF. The CDR3 coding sequence is TGTGCCAGCAGCTTAAGGGAGATCACTGAAGCTTTCTTT. The rearrangement joins TRBV13 to TRBJ1-1, with no clear D. This CDR3 is 13 amino acids long. Germline V gene lookup returns CDR1 PRHDT and CDR2 FYEKMQ (reference sequence). V gave up 2 bases and J gave up 4 bases, with 8 bases separating them.

The V call is TRBV11-3, the J call TRBJ2-5; 10 nucleotides align to TRBD1. The J segment lost 3 bases and the V segment lost 6 bases, leaving 13 bases of the junction unmatched. This CDR3 is 17 amino acids long. The germline V gene has CDR1 SGHNT and CDR2 YENEEA. The CDR3 DNA sequence: TGTGCCAGCAGACCGGGCCGAACCGGGACAGGGGAAGAGACCCAGTACTTC. Translation gives CASRPGRTGTGEETQYF.

This chain joins TRBV6-1 and TRBJ1-4, with D tentatively TRBD1 (5 bases). V dropped 7 bases and J dropped 7 bases, with 19 bases sitting between them. The germline V gene has CDR1 MNHNS and CDR2 SASEGT. This CDR3 is built from 15 residues. The CDR3 DNA follows: TGTGCCAGCATCCCCTTTGGGTTGGGGGGTGAAAAACTGTTTTTT. As protein: CASIPFGLGGEKLFF.

The chain joins TRBV18 to TRBJ2-2, with 9 bases matching TRBD1. Per germline, CDR1 KGHSH and CDR2 LQKENI. The CDR3 runs 16 residues. The junction had 6 bases not matched to a gene; V was cut back by 2 bases and J by 5 bases. The CDR3 loop reads CASSPGWGQGTGELFF. The CDR3 region has the DNA TGTGCCAGCTCACCAGGCTGGGGACAGGGTACCGGGGAGCTGTTTTTT. Variable domain in full (rest from reference TRBV18 and TRBJ2-2): NAGVMQNPRHLVRRRGQEARLRCSPMKGHSHVYWYRQLPEEGLKFMVYLQKENIIDESGMPKERFSAEFPKEGPSILRIQQVVRGDSAAYFCASSPGWGQGTGELFFGEGSRLTVL.

This chain joins TRBV6-4 and TRBJ1-2; the D is unclear. The V and J ends lost 0 bases and 2 bases respectively, with 7 bases between them. The V gene's germline CDR1 is MRHNA and CDR2 SNTAGT. This CDR3 is 14 amino acids long. The chain's CDR3 is CASSDSAGNYGYTF. DNA of the CDR3: TGTGCCAGCAGTGACTCTGCAGGAAACTATGGCTACACCTTC.

CDR3 sequence (DNA): TGTGCCAGCAGTTTGGCAGGCTCAATGATGATCTCCTACGAGCAGTACTTC. This gives the protein CASSLAGSMMISYEQYF. The gene calls are TRBV28 and TRBJ2-7; D is unclear. The CDR3 sequence is 17 residues long. The ends were cut back, 3 bases at V and 0 bases at J, with 18 bases in the middle. Germline-derived CDR1 and CDR2 are MDHEN and SYDVKM.

The chain uses TRBV2 and TRBJ1-2, with a possible D match to TRBD1 (5 bases). The V and J ends lost 1 base and 5 bases respectively, with 14 bases between them. Germline-derived CDR1 and CDR2 are SNHLY and FYNNEI. The length of the CDR3 is 15 residues. The CDR3 reads CASSEGRAGTYGYTF. The CDR3, as DNA: TGTGCCAGCAGTGAAGGGAGGGCGGGGACTTATGGCTACACCTTC.

V and J are TRBV5-1 and TRBJ2-3; 9 bases map to TRBD2. The CDR3 totals 15 residues. Germline CDR1 reads SGHRS; CDR2 reads YFSETQ. V shed 2 bases, J shed 0 bases, and the junction held 1 base outside the gene matches. The DNA for the CDR3 is TGCGCCAGCAGCTTAACTAGCGGGAGCACAGATACGCAGTATTTT. This gives the protein CASSLTSGSTDTQYF.

The chain links TRBV6-5 to TRBJ2-7, with 7 bases identical to TRBD1. The V segment lost 8 bases and the J segment 0 bases; nucleotides outside the gene matches: 10. The CDR3 covers 15 residues. Germline V lookup: CDR1 MNHEY, CDR2 SVGAGI. The CDR3 sequence: CASHVGTAASYEQYF. In DNA form, the CDR3 reads TGTGCCAGCCATGTTGGGACAGCGGCCTCCTACGAGCAGTACTTC.

The chain couples TRBV10-1 to TRBJ2-1; TRBD2 matches 8 bases. The trim removed 2 bases at V and 6 bases at J, leaving 9 bases unmatched. From germline, CDR1 is WNHNN and CDR2 SYGVQD (reference sequence). The length of the CDR3 is 16 residues. CDR3 in amino acids: CASSEDKLAGSNEQFF. The CDR3 DNA is TGCGCCAGCAGTGAGGATAAGTTAGCGGGAAGCAATGAGCAGTTCTTC.

The chain combines TRBV18 with TRBJ2-1; 10 nucleotides align to TRBD1. Germline CDR1 KGHSH, CDR2 LQKENI. Trimming at V came to 6 bases and at J to 7 bases, leaving 9 bases not matched to a gene. The CDR3 runs 15 residues. The DNA of the CDR3 is TGTGCCAGCTCGCTTAGACAGGGGGCGAGGAATGAGCAGTTCTTC. This codes for CASSLRQGARNEQFF. The variable domain in full, completed from reference TRBV18 and TRBJ2-1, reads NAGVMQNPRHLVRRRGQEARLRCSPMKGHSHVYWYRQLPEEGLKFMVYLQKENIIDESGMPKERFSAEFPKEGPSILRIQQVVRGDSAAYFCASSLRQGARNEQFFGPGTRLTVL.

The J gene is TRBJ1-1, the V gene TRBV7-6; D ambiguous. The CDR3 is 15 amino acids. CDR1 and CDR2 from the germline V gene are SGHVS and FNYEAQ. With 5 bases removed from V and 2 bases from J, the gap between germline ends came to 15 bases. CDR3 region: CASSPIIRGNTEAFF. CDR3 in DNA: TGTGCCAGCAGCCCCATTATTAGAGGAAACACTGAAGCTTTCTTT.

This chain links TRBV30 with TRBJ2-3; D possibly corresponds to TRBD2 (6 bases). V lost 1 base to trimming and J lost 7 bases, with 21 bases between them. CDR3 length equals 16 residues. Germline V gene lookup returns CDR1 GTSNPN and CDR2 SVGIG (reference sequence). The CDR3 region has the DNA TGTGCCTGGAGTGGGCTTTTGTGGATAGCGGAGAATACGCAGTATTTT. Residues: CAWSGLLWIAENTQYF. Looking up the rest from reference TRBV30 and TRBJ2-3 gives the full variable domain: SQTIHQWPATLVQPVGSPLSLECTVEGTSNPNLYWYRQAAGRGLQLLFYSVGIGQISSEVPQNLSASRPQDRQFILSSKKLLLSDSGFYLCAWSGLLWIAENTQYFGPGTRLTVL.

The J gene is TRBJ1-2, the V gene TRBV4-2; D not certain. Germline loops: CDR1 LGHNA, CDR2 YNFKEQ. The germline V and J ends were trimmed by 2 bases and 2 bases, with 12 bases remaining between them. The CDR3 has 15 residues. CDR3 DNA sequence: TGTGCCAGCAGCCAACTACAGAATATCAACTATGGCTACACCTTC. Translated: CASSQLQNINYGYTF.

This chain uses TRBV19 with TRBJ2-2; 12 bases line up with TRBD2. The CDR3 is 18 residues long. Trimming removed 3 bases from V and 7 bases from J; junction bases left unmatched: 12. Germline loops: CDR1 LNHDA, CDR2 SQIVND (reference sequence). CDR3 in amino acids: CASSIPGLAGLVIGELFF. CDR3 coding DNA: TGTGCCAGTAGTATCCCCGGACTAGCGGGATTAGTCATCGGGGAGCTGTTTTTT.

This chain uses TRBV4-2 with TRBJ1-1; D is unresolved. The CDR3 length is 14 residues. V lost 0 bases and J lost 1, with 6 bases in between. In germline, CDR1 is LGHNA, CDR2 YNFKEQ. CDR3 DNA sequence: TGTGCCAGCAGCCAAGATCGGTGGAACACTGAAGCTTTCTTT. Its protein product is CASSQDRWNTEAFF.

The chain couples TRBV28 to TRBJ2-7; D gene uncertain. This CDR3 is 10 amino acids long. The V end was cut by 8 bases, the J end by 5 bases, with 7 bases between. Looked up from germline, CDR1 is MDHEN and CDR2 is SYDVKM. The CDR3 sequence: CASGYNEQYF. CDR3 nucleotide sequence: TGTGCCAGCGGTTACAACGAGCAGTACTTC.

This clone was seen a single time. The rearrangement uses TRBV4-1 and TRBJ2-1; no firm D call. Trimming left V 0 bases short and J 2 bases short, with 11 bases between. The CDR3 has 16 residues. Germline CDR1 MGHRA, CDR2 YSYEKL. CDR3 sequence: CASSQDPQEPYNEQFF. For the CDR3, the DNA is TGCGCCAGCAGCCAAGATCCCCAGGAACCCTACAATGAGCAGTTCTTC.

This chain uses TRBV7-9 with TRBJ1-2, with 9 bases fitting TRBD1. Looked up from germline, CDR1 is SEHNR and CDR2 is FQNEAQ (reference sequence). CDR3 length: 18 amino acids. After removal of 3 bases from V and 1 base from J, the junction contained 12 bases not matched to a gene. The CDR3 nucleotides are TGTGCCAGCAGCTTCTTGGTCGGGACAGGGAATCATAACTATGGCTACACCTTC. This sequence encodes CASSFLVGTGNHNYGYTF.

This chain joins TRBV19 and TRBJ2-2, with TRBD2 matching 12 bases. J lost 6 bases, V lost 5 bases, and 7 bases had no gene match. CDR3 length: 16 residues. CDR1 is LNHDA and CDR2 is SQIVND in the germline V gene (reference sequence). The CDR3 reads CASSPSGRAYAGELFF. The CDR3, as DNA: TGTGCCAGTAGTCCTAGCGGGAGGGCTTATGCCGGGGAGCTGTTTTTT.

This sequence joins TRBV6-5 and TRBJ2-1; TRBD2 might be the D (6 bases). The germline gives CDR1 MNHEY, CDR2 SVGAGI. Trimming took 2 bases from V and 2 from J, leaving 10 bases between them. The CDR3 length is 15 residues. CDR3 coding DNA: TGTGCCAGCAGTTACGGCGGGGAAACCTACAATGAGCAGTTCTTC. Protein sequence: CASSYGGETYNEQFF.

The chain is built from TRBV27 and TRBJ1-2, with 7 bases identical to TRBD1. V trimming: 2 bases; J trimming: 8 bases; junction bases outside the gene matches: 17. The CDR3 spans 17 residues. Germline loops: CDR1 MNHEY, CDR2 SMNVEV (reference sequence). As DNA, the CDR3 is TGTGCCAGCAGTTTACTGTGGACCAAGGCAGGGGGTCGAGGCTACACCTTC. This encodes CASSLLWTKAGGRGYTF.